This TCR beta chain was sequenced in a study of blood T cell repertoires in COVID-19. Study-level background: Specimens from acute and convalescent COVID-19 originated in the United States, Italy and Spain.

In the original processing: Amplification of reference gene primers was used by the study to estimate nucleated cell counts. TCRdb's copy holds only in-frame clones and misses some; the assay was immunoSEQ multiplex PCR. V, J and clone size derive from that table, while D and trimming were established from the DNA sequence. Of over 200,000 clones detected, around 89% appear once; the ten largest clones hold 8.8%. The germline V gene has CDR1 SEHNR and CDR2 FQNEAQ (reference sequence). The V gene lost 4 bases and the J gene lost 5 bases, with 14 bases spanning the gap. The CDR3 has 14 residues. Clinical history as reported by participants underpinned cohort assignment.

The receptor comes from a man aged 40-50 years who had recovered from COVID-19. J is TRBJ1-2 and V is TRBV7-9; D remains ambiguous. Sequencing was done on a sample of PBMCs or T cells enriched from blood (not recorded which). The CDR3 region is CASSSSSGLYGYTF. The CDR3 DNA follows: TGTGCCAGCAGCTCCTCATCGGGTCTTTATGGCTACACCTTC.